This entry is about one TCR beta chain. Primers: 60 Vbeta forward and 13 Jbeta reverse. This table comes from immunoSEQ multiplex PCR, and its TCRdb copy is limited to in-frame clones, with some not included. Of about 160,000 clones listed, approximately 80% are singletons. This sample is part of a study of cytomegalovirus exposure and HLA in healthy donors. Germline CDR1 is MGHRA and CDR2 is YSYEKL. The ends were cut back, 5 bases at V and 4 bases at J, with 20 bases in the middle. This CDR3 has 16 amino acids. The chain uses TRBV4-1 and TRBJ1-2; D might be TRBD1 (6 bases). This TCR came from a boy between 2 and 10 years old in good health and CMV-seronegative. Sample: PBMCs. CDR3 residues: CASSWAPGDSRYGYTF. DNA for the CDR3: TGCGCCAGCAGCTGGGCTCCAGGGGATTCCCGCTATGGCTACACCTTC.